This TCR beta chain was sequenced during a study of blood T cell repertoires in COVID-19. The CDR3 loop spans 15 amino acids. V was pared by 5 bases and J by 2 bases, with 5 bases of the junction left unmatched. Germline V gives CDR1 SNHLY, CDR2 FYNNEI. Assay: immunoSEQ multiplex PCR; the TCRdb copy retains only in-frame clones and omits some. Of over 120,000 clones listed, over 60% are singletons. Sequencing was performed on PBMCs or T cells enriched from blood (not recorded which). The source is a woman between 50 and 59 years old who had recovered from COVID-19. The chain uses TRBV2 and TRBJ2-5; 10 bases are a match to TRBD1. DNA for the CDR3: TGTGCCAGCAGTTCCCGGGACAGGGGACAAGAGACCCAGTACTTC. It yields the protein CASSSRDRGQETQYF.